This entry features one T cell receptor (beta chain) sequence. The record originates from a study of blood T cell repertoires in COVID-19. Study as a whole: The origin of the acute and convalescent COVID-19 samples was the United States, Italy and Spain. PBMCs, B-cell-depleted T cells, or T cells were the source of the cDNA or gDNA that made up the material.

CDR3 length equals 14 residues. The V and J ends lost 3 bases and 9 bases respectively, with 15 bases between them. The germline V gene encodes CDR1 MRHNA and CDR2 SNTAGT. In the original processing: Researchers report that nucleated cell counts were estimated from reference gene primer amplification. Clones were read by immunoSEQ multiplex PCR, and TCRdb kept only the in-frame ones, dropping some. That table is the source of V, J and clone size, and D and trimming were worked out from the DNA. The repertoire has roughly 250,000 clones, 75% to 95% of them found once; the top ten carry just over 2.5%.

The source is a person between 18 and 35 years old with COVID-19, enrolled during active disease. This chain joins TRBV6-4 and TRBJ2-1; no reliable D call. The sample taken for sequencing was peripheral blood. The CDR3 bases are TGTGCCAGCAGTGAGGTCGGCGAATCGGGTGAGCAGTTCTTC. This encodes CASSEVGESGEQFF.